The 22 T cell receptor beta chains below all came from one sample that was sequenced in a study of OX40 agonist ivuxolimab in advanced cancers. Repertoires were generated with immunoSEQ multiplex PCR, while TCRdb's copy carries only in-frame clones and drops some. The data contain more than 75,000 clones, roughly 91% of them seen just once; the ten biggest clones take up 0.6% to 0.8%. Sample: CD4+ or CD8+ T cells sorted from blood, taken in a trial of the OX40 agonist ivuxolimab. These receptors were taken from an adult with an advanced solid tumor such as melanoma, head and neck, liver or kidney cancer.

V is TRBV28 and J is TRBJ1-5, with D hard to call. Germline CDR1 MDHEN, CDR2 SYDVKM. The V end lost 5 bases, the J end lost 6 bases, and 11 bases lay between the germline ends. The CDR3 is 13 amino acids. The CDR3 is CASSMDRGQPQHF. CDR3 bases: TGTGCCAGCAGTATGGATCGGGGTCAGCCCCAGCATTTT.

This CDR3 is CASSLVGIYEQYF. Written as DNA, the CDR3 is TGTGCCAGCAGTTTAGTGGGGATCTACGAGCAGTACTTC. The chain couples TRBV28 to TRBJ2-7; D unresolved. CDR3 length: 13 amino acids. Trimming left V 2 bases short and J 3 bases short, with 8 bases between. Germline CDR1 MDHEN, CDR2 SYDVKM.

This clone was seen a single time. The chain employs TRBV30 and TRBJ1-5; D remains ambiguous. This CDR3 region has 16 residues. The germline gives CDR1 GTSNPN, CDR2 SVGIG (reference sequence). Trimming pared 1 base from V and 3 bases from J, leaving 16 bases between. For the CDR3, the DNA is TGTGCCTGGAGTGACCCGGGGTTCAGACACAATCAGCCCCAGCATTTT. This codes for CAWSDPGFRHNQPQHF.

The chain links TRBV10-3 to TRBJ1-1; tentative D call: TRBD1 (6 bases). The V end was cut by 2 bases, the J end by 1 base, with 11 bases between. The CDR3 consists of 15 residues. The germline gives CDR1 ENHRY, CDR2 SYGVKD. In DNA form, the CDR3 reads TGTGCCATCAGTGAGAGCCCGGGACAGAACACTGAAGCTTTCTTT. It is translated as CAISESPGQNTEAFF.

This clone was detected once. This chain links TRBV2 with TRBJ1-1; maybe TRBD1 (6 bases). Germline CDR1 reads SNHLY; CDR2 reads FYNNEI. This CDR3 has 13 amino acids. With 4 bases removed from V and 1 base from J, the gap between germline ends came to 7 bases. The chain's CDR3 is CASSVQGNTEAFF. Here the CDR3 DNA reads TGTGCCAGCAGTGTACAGGGGAACACTGAAGCTTTCTTT.

This clone has only a few counts. V and J are TRBV5-4 and TRBJ1-1; D is uncertain. The CDR3 sequence is 14 residues long. Germline V gene sequence: CDR1 SGHNT, CDR2 YYREEE (reference sequence). Trimming pared 0 bases from V and 0 bases from J, leaving 6 bases between. In nucleotides, the CDR3 is TGTGCCAGCAGCTTGGCCGTAATGAACACTGAAGCTTTCTTT. Amino acid sequence: CASSLAVMNTEAFF.

The chain employs TRBV7-2 and TRBJ2-3; D not certain. Germline lookup yields CDR1 SGHTA and CDR2 FQGNSA. The CDR3 has 13 residues. Trimming took 5 bases from V and 4 from J, leaving 10 bases between them. CDR3 DNA sequence: TGTGCCAGCAGCCTAGGGTACGCAGATACGCAGTATTTT. This codes for CASSLGYADTQYF. Variable domain in full (rest from reference TRBV7-2 and TRBJ2-3): GAGVSQSPSNKVTEKGKDVELRCDPISGHTALYWYRQSLGQGLEFLIYFQGNSAPDKSGLPSDRFSAERTGGSVSTLTIQRTQQEDSAVYLCASSLGYADTQYFGPGTRLTVL.

The rearrangement links TRBV27 to TRBJ2-3; no reliable D call. Germline V gives CDR1 MNHEY, CDR2 SMNVEV (reference sequence). The V end was cut by 4 bases, the J end by 0 bases, with 14 bases between. The CDR3 extends over 16 amino acids. The CDR3 spells CASSSPASPSTDTQYF. The DNA for the CDR3 is TGTGCCAGCAGTTCCCCCGCTTCCCCTAGCACAGATACGCAGTATTTT.

The V call is TRBV4-3, the J call TRBJ2-3, with 14 bases aligning to TRBD2. Germline CDR1 is LGHNA and CDR2 is YSLEER. The CDR3 extends over 17 amino acids. The junction had 2 bases not matched to a gene; V was cut back by 0 bases and J by 3 bases. The CDR3 DNA sequence: TGCGCCAGCAGCCAAGACGGGACTAGCGGGGGTACAGATACGCAGTATTTT. Encoded protein: CASSQDGTSGGTDTQYF.

The chain carries TRBV18 and TRBJ2-3; D is perhaps TRBD1 (7 bases). The V end was cut by 2 bases, the J end by 3 bases, with 18 bases between. The CDR3 length is 17 residues. Germline V lookup: CDR1 KGHSH, CDR2 LQKENI. The CDR3 DNA is TGTGCCAGCTCACCAGTAGGACCAGGGGGAGGAACAGATACGCAGTATTTT. Its protein product is CASSPVGPGGGTDTQYF.

About this clone itself: The same CDR3 arises from other DNA sequences in this sample as well. The V call is TRBV5-1, the J call TRBJ2-1; the match to TRBD2 covers 7 bases. CDR3 length: 15 residues. V was clipped by 0 bases and J by 4 bases; unmatched bases: 4. The germline gives CDR1 SGHRS, CDR2 YFSETQ. The CDR3 nucleotides are TGCGCCAGCAGCTTGGCCGGGCGGGGGTACAATGAGCAGTTCTTC. This encodes CASSLAGRGYNEQFF.

The rearrangement joins TRBV10-3 to TRBJ2-1; the D gene is possibly TRBD2 (5 bases). Per the germline V gene, CDR1 is ENHRY and CDR2 is SYGVKD. Trimming stripped 0 bases from V and 8 bases from J, with 5 bases between. The CDR3 is 12 residues long. Written as DNA, the CDR3 is TGTGCCATCAGTGAGTCGGGAGATGAGCAGTTCTTC. This sequence encodes CAISESGDEQFF.

The chain combines TRBV5-1 with TRBJ2-2; 13 nucleotides align to TRBD2. The J segment lost 1 base and the V segment lost 4 bases, leaving 7 bases of the junction unmatched. Germline values: CDR1 SGHRS, CDR2 YFSETQ. The CDR3 has 18 amino acids. CDR3 coding DNA: TGCGCCAGCAGCCGCTCACTAGCGGGGGGGCAGAACACCGGGGAGCTGTTTTTT. Protein product: CASSRSLAGGQNTGELFF.

The rearrangement links TRBV29-1 to TRBJ2-3; D is perhaps TRBD1 or TRBD2 (5 bases each). The V gene's germline CDR1 is SQVTM and CDR2 ANQGSEA. This CDR3 region has 13 residues. Deletions cut 1 base from V and 5 bases from J, with 10 bases between. The CDR3 reads CSVEGDGGDTQYF. The CDR3 DNA reads TGCAGCGTTGAAGGGGACGGAGGAGATACGCAGTATTTT.

J is TRBJ2-5 and V is TRBV5-1, with TRBD2 matching over 12 bases. This CDR3 comprises 15 residues. CDR1 is SGHRS and CDR2 is YFSETQ in the germline V gene. With V trimmed by 2 bases and J by 4 bases, 3 bases remained unmatched. The CDR3 protein is CASSLLAGGGETQYF. For the CDR3, the DNA is TGCGCCAGCAGCTTACTAGCGGGGGGCGGAGAGACCCAGTACTTC.

V gene TRBV5-1 combines with J gene TRBJ2-3, with TRBD2 identical over 14 bases. CDR3 length: 19 amino acids. The junction had 9 bases not matched to a gene; V was cut back by 0 bases and J by 3 bases. CDR1 is SGHRS and CDR2 is YFSETQ in the germline V gene. CDR3 protein: CASSLAWTSGRTGTDTQYF. For the CDR3, the DNA is TGCGCCAGCAGCTTGGCATGGACTAGCGGGAGGACGGGGACAGATACGCAGTATTTT. Supplemented by reference TRBV5-1 and TRBJ2-3, the full variable domain reads KAGVTQTPRYLIKTRGQQVTLSCSPISGHRSVSWYQQTPGQGLQFLFEYFSETQRNKGNFPGRFSGRQFSNSRSEMNVSTLELGDSALYLCASSLAWTSGRTGTDTQYFGPGTRLTVL.

The chain couples TRBV7-7 to TRBJ2-5; a possible D gene is TRBD2 (6 bases). V was pared by 5 bases and J by 5 bases, with 15 bases between. Looked up from germline, CDR1 is SSHAT and CDR2 is FNYEAQ (reference sequence). CDR3 length: 14 amino acids. Here the CDR3 DNA reads TGTGCCAGCAGCCCGACGACTAGTGCTGAGACCCAGTACTTC. Its protein is CASSPTTSAETQYF.

This clone was seen once. The V gene is TRBV18, the J gene TRBJ1-3, with 7 bases identical to TRBD1. The CDR3 is made up of 14 amino acids. Germline values: CDR1 KGHSH, CDR2 LQKENI. The ends lost 5 bases at V and 3 bases at J; junction bases unmatched: 4. The CDR3, as DNA: TGTGCCAGCTCAGCCGACAGGGTTGGAAACACCATATATTTT. Translated: CASSADRVGNTIYF.

The rearrangement joins TRBV18 to TRBJ2-2; D possibly uses TRBD1 or TRBD2 (6 bases each). The CDR3 has 14 amino acids. V lost 6 bases, J lost 4 bases, and 12 bases lay in between. Germline values: CDR1 KGHSH, CDR2 LQKENI. The CDR3 coding sequence is TGTGCCAGCTCTTCACAGGGAGGCACCGGGGAGCTGTTTTTT. It encodes CASSSQGGTGELFF.

The chain recombines TRBV5-1 with TRBJ2-7; the match to TRBD1 covers 9 bases. The ends lost 5 bases at V and 4 bases at J; junction bases unmatched: 7. This CDR3 comprises 14 residues. From germline, CDR1 is SGHRS and CDR2 YFSETQ. The CDR3 DNA sequence: TGCGCCAGCAGTTTCACAGGGGGCAGTTACGAGCAGTACTTC. It translates to CASSFTGGSYEQYF.

The V call is TRBV27, the J call TRBJ2-7, with TRBD2 identical over 11 bases. J was trimmed by 3 bases and V by 3 bases; bases with no gene match: 7. Per germline, CDR1 MNHEY and CDR2 SMNVEV (reference sequence). This CDR3 comprises 16 residues. CDR3 region: CASSFLAGGRYYEQYF. CDR3 in DNA: TGTGCCAGCAGTTTCCTAGCGGGGGGCCGCTACTACGAGCAGTACTTC.

This sequence joins TRBV11-2 and TRBJ2-1; the D is unclear. The germline CDR1 and CDR2 sequences are SGHAT and FQNNGV. V was clipped by 6 bases and J by 10 bases, with 19 bases between them. The CDR3 sequence is 14 residues long. DNA for the CDR3: TGTGCCAGCAGTGCCCTAACTCGGCTCGGCGAGCAGTTCTTC. Amino acids: CASSALTRLGEQFF.